This TCR beta chain was sequenced for a study of shared clonotypes between healthy human individuals (dated by TCRdb to 2018 to 2021). For context, the study as a whole: A couple of women and three men aged 18 to 49 years were included in the cohort. For each donor, CD4 naive and CD4 memory were each given three plates, CD8 naive was given two plates, and CD8 memory was given one plate. To estimate repertoire size and how much clonotype sharing occurs between individuals, the study deeply sequenced the blood TCR repertoires of about five healthy adults. Different laboratories and diverse techniques were used to prepare libraries and sequence TCR repertoires, to increase sequencing depth and limit assay-specific biases. Between about 0.9 and 10 billion PBMCs per donor were obtained by leukapheresis.

Healthy HIV-negative adults with no recently reported acute infections or vaccinations were included as donors. Only Caucasian adults living in Nashville, Tennessee, USA were represented among the donors. CD4+ T cells were enriched by magnetic negative selection, after which naive cells were positively selected on CD45RA and the negative fraction was taken as the memory subset. Blood was collected by leukapheresis, and PBMCs were isolated by Ficoll-Histopaque density gradient centrifugation and then cryopreserved in liquid nitrogen vapor phase. Analytical flow cytometry was used to check the purity and quantity of each magnetically sorted T cell population. Each sorted fraction had its genomic DNA isolated and then quantified by UV absorbance on a Nanodrop 2000c. About this clone: The specificity of this receptor is unknown. No base qualities exist here, and no much larger clone lies one base off it.

Overall study results and their limits: Rarefaction of sorted-subset datasets indicated incomplete sequencing despite the large sequencing depth. Around 5.4% of naive CD4, roughly 3.5% of naive CD8, 2.3% of memory CD4, and 0.35% to 0.4% of memory CD8 clonotypes were shared across several donors. Compared with non-shared clonotypes, the clonotypes found in all four sorted-subset donors had higher generation probabilities. Pairwise subsampling led to the expectation that sequencing depth would affect the degree of clonotype sharing among donors. The genetic and exposure-history diversity represented was limited by the small number of donors. Sampling was restricted to blood, and TCR repertoires in tissue are likely to differ from TCR repertoires in blood. Larger estimated clonotype richness was generally found for naive subsets than for memory subsets.

Using the deep immunoSEQ assay, TCR CDR3 regions were amplified from genomic DNA by multiplex PCR. Genomic DNA extracted from each cell subset was distributed evenly over all wells of several immunoSEQ 96-well plates, and each plate served as one replicate. For sorted subsets, approximately 0.2 ug of genomic DNA, equivalent to roughly 30,000 T cell genomes, went into each replicate PCR. The purified libraries were quantified using a Qubit 3.0 fluorometer, sized with a Bioanalyzer 2100, and then quantified again using the KAPA Library Quantification kit. A separate single-read 150-cycle Illumina NextSeq 550 flow cell was used to sequence each immunoSEQ 96-well plate. The authors' analysis ran thus. The immunoSEQ output contained only junctional sequences without quality scores, so filtering could not match that applied to full-length reads. Sequences were annotated with PyIR, a Python wrapper for IgBLAST v1.9, using IMGT germline references to assign V/J genes and CDR3. Reads were removed for weak V/J assignments (E-value above 1e-6), missing CDR3, stop codons, out-of-frame junctions, or ambiguous translated residues. V3J clonotypes were defined as sequences sharing an identical inferred V gene, J gene, and CDR3 amino acid sequence. The percentage overlap between two repertoires was calculated by dividing the number of shared unique clonotypes by the size of the smaller repertoire. Richness of each repertoire was evaluated using RTK rarefaction, the Chao1 estimator, and Recon v2.1 estimates of unobserved clonotypes. For all TCRbeta clonotypes obtained by the gDNA method from a few donors, generation probabilities were computed with OLGA. TCRdb's version of the immuneACCESS table is confined to in-frame rearrangements and falls short of the full clone set. An unresolved V gene accounts for under half of the shortfall where checked; the remainder is of unknown origin. That table furnishes V, J and clone size, whereas the DNA furnished D and trimming. The sample profile shows 2,100,000 or so clones; nearly 97% of them were found once. Approximately 0.13% of the sample rests with the top ten.

The germline V end is reduced by 6 bases and the J end by 5 bases; junction bases left unmatched: 9. From the cysteine up to the phenylalanine, the CDR3 has a length of 15 residues. The sequence is cut down to CDR3 DNA, 45 bases in frame from base 1. CDR1 and CDR2 (MNHNY, SVGAGI) derive from the germline V gene (reference sequence). The receptor chain draws on TRBV6-6 and TRBJ2-3; TRBD1 lines up with 9 middle nucleotides. This clonotype was obtained from a man between 18 and 35 years old in good health. The sequenced sample consisted of naive CD4+ T cells sorted from blood. Reading the label with the study, this specimen's cell subset or site is: CD45RA+ positively selected. The CDR3 amino acid sequence is: CASRDGTGRGDTQYF. The nucleotide sequence is given as TGTGCCAGCAGAGACGGGACAGGGAGGGGAGATACGCAGTATTTT.